Below are 22 T cell receptor beta chains sequenced from a single sample in a study of radiation and T cells in renal cell carcinoma. The method was immunoSEQ multiplex PCR; TCRdb's version includes in-frame clones alone and lacks a portion of them. The sample has roughly 130,000 clones, roughly 91% seen once. Time point meaning: blood 2 weeks post-SBRT. Treatment given: 15 Gy SBRT to primary tumor, nephrectomy 4 weeks later. This sample comprised blood, obtained from a patient whose treatment included radiotherapy and nephrectomy. These receptors originate from a woman between 65 and 79 years old with renal cell carcinoma.

This chain uses TRBV10-3 with TRBJ1-1; no definite D call. Between the trimmed V and J ends, which lost 2 bases and 1 base, there was a span of 5 bases. CDR3 length: 13 residues. Germline values: CDR1 ENHRY, CDR2 SYGVKD. As DNA, the CDR3 is TGTGCCATCAGTGAGAACACGAACACTGAAGCTTTCTTT. Its protein product is CAISENTNTEAFF.

This chain connects TRBV23-1 to TRBJ2-5; maybe TRBD2 (6 bases). TRBV23-1 is flagged as an ORF with uncertain function. The V gene lost 4 bases and the J gene lost 5 bases, with 11 bases spanning the gap. This CDR3 region has 13 residues. The CDR3 sequence is CASSRNGGETQYF. Written as DNA, the CDR3 is TGCGCCAGCAGTCGGAATGGGGGGGAGACCCAGTACTTC.

The V and J genes are TRBV9 and TRBJ2-1, with TRBD1 matching over 9 bases. Trimming removed 0 bases from V and 5 bases from J; junction bases left unmatched: 3. This CDR3 contains 15 residues. Germline-derived CDR1 and CDR2 are SGDLS and YYNGEE. CDR3 nucleotide sequence: TGTGCCAGCAGCGTAGACTGGGACAGGGACAATGAGCAGTTCTTC. Translation gives CASSVDWDRDNEQFF.

This clone was recorded only once. The V call is TRBV7-8, the J call TRBJ1-3; unclear D gene. V was shortened by 1 base and J by 2 bases, with 6 bases between the two germline ends. The CDR3 runs to 14 residues. Germline lookup yields CDR1 SGHVS and CDR2 FQNEAQ. For the CDR3, the DNA is TGTGCCAGCAGCTTAGGAACCGCTGGAAACACCATATATTTT. The encoded protein is CASSLGTAGNTIYF.

V and J are TRBV5-1 and TRBJ2-1, with 9 bases that match TRBD2. In germline, CDR1 is SGHRS, CDR2 YFSETQ. With 1 base clipped from V and 5 bases from J, the junction kept 4 bases outside the gene matches. The CDR3 has 15 residues. CDR3 sequence (DNA): TGCGCCAGCAGCTTGAGCGGGGGGCTCCACAATGAGCAGTTCTTC. It is translated as CASSLSGGLHNEQFF.

This chain connects TRBV5-1 to TRBJ1-2, with TRBD1 matching over 11 bases. V trimming: 4 bases; J trimming: 8 bases; junction bases outside the gene matches: 10. The CDR3 consists of 15 residues. In germline, CDR1 is SGHRS, CDR2 YFSETQ. The CDR3 DNA sequence: TGCGCCAGCAGCCCACCGGGACAGGGGGTAGGAGGCTACACCTTC. Translating gives CASSPPGQGVGGYTF.

The rearrangement joins TRBV25-1 to TRBJ1-4, with 8 positions matching TRBD1. CDR3 length equals 13 residues. Per germline, CDR1 MGHDK and CDR2 SYGVNS. V lost 4 bases to trimming and J lost 6 bases; unmatched junction nucleotides: 1. The CDR3 DNA follows: TGTGCCAGCAGTGGGACAGGGTATGAAAAACTGTTTTTT. The encoded protein is CASSGTGYEKLFF.

The V gene is TRBV4-2, the J gene TRBJ2-4; 11 positions agree with TRBD2. The germline gives CDR1 LGHNA, CDR2 YNFKEQ. The V and J ends lost 6 bases and 4 bases, in that order; junction bases with no gene match: 2. The length of the CDR3 is 14 residues. The CDR3 nucleotides are TGTGCCAGCAGTAGCGGGGGGGCAAAAAACATTCAGTACTTC. This codes for CASSSGGAKNIQYF.

V is TRBV28 and J is TRBJ2-7, with a weak D call TRBD1 (5 bases). The germline V gene encodes CDR1 MDHEN and CDR2 SYDVKM. Trimming removed 2 bases at V and 5 bases at J, with 10 bases between. The CDR3 covers 13 residues. CDR3 residues: CASSLRTLHEQYF. In DNA, the CDR3 is TGTGCCAGCAGTTTACGGACACTTCACGAGCAGTACTTC.

The chain employs TRBV9 and TRBJ2-3; TRBD1 matches at 10 bases. Germline CDR1 reads SGDLS; CDR2 reads YYNGEE. This CDR3 spans 20 amino acids. V lost 4 bases and J lost 5; bases outside the gene matches: 22. The CDR3 bases are TGTGCCAGCAGCAAACCGGGACAGGGGTTAACGGGGGGGCGATTAGATACGCAGTATTTT. Its protein product is CASSKPGQGLTGGRLDTQYF.

The chain couples TRBV7-8 to TRBJ1-1, with D possibly matching TRBD1 (6 bases). Per germline, CDR1 SGHVS and CDR2 FQNEAQ. Trimming took 1 base from V and 10 from J, leaving 19 bases between them. The CDR3 sequence is 15 residues long. The CDR3 is CASSLVWGARDSAFF. The CDR3 nucleotides are TGTGCCAGCAGCTTAGTATGGGGGGCGCGGGACTCAGCTTTCTTT.

The count of this clone is one. The V and J genes are TRBV6-1 and TRBJ2-7, with D maybe TRBD1 (5 bases). Germline loops: CDR1 MNHNS, CDR2 SASEGT. There are 15 residues in the CDR3. Between the trimmed V and J ends, which lost 0 bases and 3 bases, there was a span of 12 bases. The CDR3 nucleotides read TGTGCCAGCAGTGAAGCGGACACTCGGTACTACGAGCAGTACTTC. It encodes CASSEADTRYYEQYF.

Written as DNA, the CDR3 is TGTGCCAGCAGTTTTGGTGGGGTTAGCAATCAGCCCCAGCATTTT. Translating it yields CASSFGGVSNQPQHF. This rearrangement joins TRBV28 to TRBJ1-5; D is ambiguous. Germline lookup yields CDR1 MDHEN and CDR2 SYDVKM. There are 15 residues in the CDR3. With 3 bases removed from V and 0 bases from J, the gap between germline ends came to 9 bases.

This chain joins TRBV30 and TRBJ2-1; D is unclear. Looked up from germline, CDR1 is GTSNPN and CDR2 is SVGIG (reference sequence). This CDR3 region has 12 residues. V lost 0 bases to trimming and J lost 2 bases, with 2 bases between them. CDR3 in DNA: TGTGCCTGGAGTGTACCCTACAATGAGCAGTTCTTC. This encodes CAWSVPYNEQFF.

V and J are TRBV5-1 and TRBJ2-5; no reliable D call. Trimming cost V 4 bases and J 5 bases, with 15 bases left between them. The CDR3 extends over 14 amino acids. Germline V gene sequence: CDR1 SGHRS, CDR2 YFSETQ. CDR3 DNA: TGCGCCAGCAGCGTATCCGGGCCAAGGGAGACCCAGTACTTC. Translating gives CASSVSGPRETQYF.

This clone came up a few times. This chain joins TRBV19 and TRBJ2-6; TRBD1 agrees at 9 bases. CDR1 and CDR2 (germline): LNHDA, SQIVND (reference sequence). The CDR3 runs 18 residues. Losses at the gene ends were 5 bases for V and 1 base for J; bases not matched to a gene: 9. CDR3 residues: CASSGRTGATSGANVLTF. As DNA, the CDR3 is TGTGCCAGTAGTGGACGGACAGGGGCTACGTCTGGGGCCAACGTCCTGACTTTC.

The chain combines TRBV7-2 with TRBJ1-2; D is ambiguous. CDR3 length: 15 residues. The V and J ends lost 5 bases and 0 bases respectively, with 13 bases between them. Germline lookup yields CDR1 SGHTA and CDR2 FQGNSA. The CDR3 is CASSGRDRTNYGYTF. Here the CDR3 DNA reads TGTGCCAGCAGCGGTCGGGATCGAACTAACTATGGCTACACCTTC. The full variable domain, with the rest looked up from reference TRBV7-2 and TRBJ1-2, is GAGVSQSPSNKVTEKGKDVELRCDPISGHTALYWYRQSLGQGLEFLIYFQGNSAPDKSGLPSDRFSAERTGGSVSTLTIQRTQQEDSAVYLCASSGRDRTNYGYTFGSGTRLTVV.

V is TRBV5-1 and J is TRBJ2-3; 8 bases line up with TRBD1. The CDR3 has 14 amino acids. The germline V gene encodes CDR1 SGHRS and CDR2 YFSETQ. The V segment lost 4 bases and the J segment 6 bases; nucleotides outside the gene matches: 7. CDR3 in amino acids: CASSETGAGDTQYF. In nucleotides, the CDR3 is TGCGCCAGCAGCGAGACAGGGGCAGGGGATACGCAGTATTTT.

The chain employs TRBV5-1 and TRBJ2-7; unclear D gene. V was pared by 0 bases and J by 2 bases, with 9 bases between. Germline V gene sequence: CDR1 SGHRS, CDR2 YFSETQ. The CDR3 length is 14 residues. CDR3 in amino acids: CASSLGPTTYEQYF. The DNA of the CDR3 is TGCGCCAGCAGCTTGGGGCCTACTACCTACGAGCAGTACTTC.

This clone appeared a few times. This chain links TRBV5-6 with TRBJ1-1; no clear D gene. Germline-derived CDR1 and CDR2 are SGHDT and YYEEEE. The CDR3 spans 12 residues. Trimming cost V 3 bases and J 5 bases, with 8 bases left between them. CDR3 in DNA: TGTGCCAGCAGCTGGGTGGGAACTGAAGCTTTCTTT. It yields the protein CASSWVGTEAFF.

The chain has TRBV19 and TRBJ1-1; D might be TRBD1 (5 bases). Trimming took off 3 bases at V and 2 bases at J, with 13 bases between the two ends. Germline V gene lookup returns CDR1 LNHDA and CDR2 SQIVND (reference sequence). CDR3 length equals 15 residues. The CDR3 is CASSIGTGKNTEAFF. CDR3 DNA: TGTGCCAGTAGTATCGGGACCGGCAAAAACACTGAAGCTTTCTTT. The full variable domain, in which reference TRBV19 and TRBJ1-1 provide the parts outside the CDR3, is DGGITQSPKYLFRKEGQNVTLSCEQNLNHDAMYWYRQDPGQGLRLIYYSQIVNDFQKGDIAEGYSVSREKKESFPLTVTSAQKNPTAFYLCASSIGTGKNTEAFFGQGTRLTVV.

The sample holds one count of this clone. The gene calls are TRBV7-9 and TRBJ2-7; 12 nucleotides line up with TRBD1. Losses at the gene ends were 4 bases for V and 7 bases for J; bases not matched to a gene: 14. The CDR3 has 17 amino acids. Looked up from germline, CDR1 is SEHNR and CDR2 is FQNEAQ (reference sequence). The CDR3 reads CASSSRNRDRGRQEQYF. For the CDR3, the DNA is TGTGCCAGCAGCTCTCGGAACCGGGACAGGGGGCGACAGGAGCAGTACTTC.